The rows below give T cell receptor beta chains drawn from one sample of a study of OX40 agonist ivuxolimab in advanced cancers. TCRdb keeps only in-frame clones here, not all; method: immunoSEQ multiplex PCR. In the table there are approximately 60,000 clones, almost 90% of which are singletons. This specimen consisted of CD4+ or CD8+ T cells sorted from blood, obtained in a trial of the OX40 agonist ivuxolimab. The receptor set was obtained from an adult with an advanced solid tumor such as melanoma, head and neck, liver or kidney cancer. Each CDR3 is given with its conserved first and last residue. A D gene is named only where the DNA matches it firmly. Size tells how often a clone was seen (once, few, many) or the class of an expanded clone, and some rows leave it out.

V	D	J	size	DNA	CDR3
TRBV5-6	TRBD2	TRBJ2-1	.	TGTGCCAGCAGCTTCGGGGAGGGGAATGAGCAGTTCTTC	CASSFGEGNEQFF
TRBV28	.	TRBJ2-7	.	TGTGCCAGCAGTTACGGCGGCGACTACGAGCAGTACTTC	CASSYGGDYEQYF
TRBV19	.	TRBJ2-3	.	TGTGCCAGTAGTATAGGGACGACAGATACGCAGTATTTT	CASSIGTTDTQYF
TRBV7-9	.	TRBJ1-6	.	TGTGCCAGCAGCTTAGATCAGGGCTCGCCCCCCCTCCACTTT	CASSLDQGSPPLHF
TRBV19	TRBD1	TRBJ2-7	.	TGTGCCAGTAGTACGACAGGGTTGGGCGAGCAGTACTTC	CASSTTGLGEQYF
TRBV13	.	TRBJ2-7	.	TGTGCCAGCAGCTTGAGGGGGAGGATGTACGAGCAGTACTTC	CASSLRGRMYEQYF
TRBV2	.	TRBJ2-2	.	TGTGCCAGCAGTGGGTCTTGGGAAGATGGCGGGGAGCTGTTTTTT	CASSGSWEDGGELFF
TRBV9	.	TRBJ2-1	.	TGTGCCAGCAGCGCGGGAGAGGGCAGGGCCTACAATGAGCAGTTCTTC	CASSAGEGRAYNEQFF
TRBV6-1	.	TRBJ1-2	.	TGTGCCAGCAGTAGAGGTCAACCTAACTATGGCTACACCTTC	CASSRGQPNYGYTF
TRBV18	.	TRBJ2-1	.	TGTGCCAGCTCACCCGAGCCCCGAGGGCAGTTCTTC	CASSPEPRGQFF
TRBV2	.	TRBJ1-2	.	TGTGCCAGCAGTGTCGAGGGGGGTTTAGGCTATGGCTACACCTTC	CASSVEGGLGYGYTF
TRBV10-1	.	TRBJ1-3	.	TGCGCCAGCAGTGCGGACGGAGCGAACCCTGGAAACACCATATATTTT	CASSADGANPGNTIYF
TRBV29-1	.	TRBJ2-1	.	TGCAGCGTTGCAGTAGCGGACTCCTACAATGAGCAGTTCTTC	CSVAVADSYNEQFF
TRBV7-8	TRBD2	TRBJ2-7	.	TGTGCCAGCAGCTTAGACAGGGTGGGACTAGCGGCCAGCTCCTACGAGCAGTACTTC	CASSLDRVGLAASSYEQYF
TRBV5-1	.	TRBJ2-5	.	TGCGCCAGCAGCCCTGAACCAGGGGGGGGCCAGTACTTC	CASSPEPGGGQYF
TRBV7-2	.	TRBJ2-1	once	TGTGCCAGCAGCAACGGGCGGGCAGCCTACAATGAGCAGTTCTTC	CASSNGRAAYNEQFF
TRBV21-1	.	TRBJ2-5	.	TGTGCCAGCAGCGTACGGGACAGGGGGCTCGAAGCAGAGACCCAGTACTTC	CASSVRDRGLEAETQYF
TRBV9	.	TRBJ2-2	.	TGTGCCAGCAGCGTAGAGCTCACCGGGGAGCTGTTTTTT	CASSVELTGELFF
TRBV7-3	.	TRBJ2-1	.	TGTGCCAGCAGCTTAAGCTCCTACAATGAGCAGTTCTTC	CASSLSSYNEQFF
TRBV14	.	TRBJ2-2	.	TGTGCCAGCAGCCTGTCTGGCGGGTCGAACACCGGGGAGCTGTTTTTT	CASSLSGGSNTGELFF
TRBV28	TRBD2	TRBJ2-3	.	TGTGCCAGCAGTCCACGACTAGCGGGTCGCACAGATACGCAGTATTTT	CASSPRLAGRTDTQYF
TRBV5-4	TRBD2	TRBJ2-3	.	TGTGCCAGCAGCCAGGGGCCTCTTAGCGGGAGAATGGATACGCAGTATTTT	CASSQGPLSGRMDTQYF
TRBV28	.	TRBJ1-2	.	TGTGCCAGCAGTCAACAGGACTATGGCTACACCTTC	CASSQQDYGYTF
TRBV18	.	TRBJ1-1	.	TGTGCCAGCTCACCAGGTAGTCGGACTGAAGCTTTCTTT	CASSPGSRTEAFF
TRBV30	TRBD2	TRBJ2-2	.	TGTGCCTGGGAGCTGGGAGGGGGGGAGCTGTTTTTT	CAWELGGGELFF
TRBV4-1	.	TRBJ2-7	few	TGCGCCAGCAGCCCTTCAACGGGACGGATCTACGAGCAGTACTTC	CASSPSTGRIYEQYF
TRBV30	.	TRBJ2-7	.	TGTGCCTGGAGTGTAGGCGAGCAGTACTTC	CAWSVGEQYF
TRBV4-1	.	TRBJ2-2	.	TGCGCCAGCAGCCAAGAAGGAGGGACGTTTTCCGGGGAGCTGTTTTTT	CASSQEGGTFSGELFF
TRBV5-7	.	TRBJ2-3	.	TGTGCCAGCAGGACACAATCAGATACGCAGTATTTT	CASRTQSDTQYF
TRBV5-6	.	TRBJ1-5	.	TGTGCCAGCAGCTTGGGGGCATTCGGACAGCCCCAGCATTTT	CASSLGAFGQPQHF
TRBV4-2	.	TRBJ2-5	.	TGTGCCAGCAGCCAAGACGGAATCCGGGCCGTGTACCAAGAGACCCAGTACTTC	CASSQDGIRAVYQETQYF
TRBV29-1	TRBD1	TRBJ2-3	once	TGCAGCGTTGATTTGGGACAGGTGAACACAGATACGCAGTATTTT	CSVDLGQVNTDTQYF
TRBV12-5	.	TRBJ2-1	.	TGTGCTAGTGGGGCCTCCGTCGGTGAGCAGTTCTTC	CASGASVGEQFF
TRBV27	.	TRBJ2-7	once	TGTGCCAGCAGTAGACAGGCCACCTACGAGCAGTACTTC	CASSRQATYEQYF
TRBV10-2	.	TRBJ1-2	.	TGCGCCAGCAGTGATGGTGGGGTGTGGGGCTACACCTTC	CASSDGGVWGYTF
TRBV7-9	.	TRBJ2-5	.	TGTGCCAGCAGACATGAAGCGAACCTCCAAGAGACCCAGTACTTC	CASRHEANLQETQYF
TRBV7-3	.	TRBJ2-1	.	TGTGCCAGCAGCTTAACAAGGAATCACAATGAGCAGTTCTTC	CASSLTRNHNEQFF
TRBV5-1	.	TRBJ2-5	.	TGCGCCAGCAGATGGGAAATTCTGGAGACCCAGTACTTC	CASRWEILETQYF
TRBV6-5	.	TRBJ2-3	.	TGTGCCAGCAGTTCCACGATTGGACGCACTACGCAGTATTTT	CASSSTIGRTTQYF